This T cell receptor beta chain was captured by sequencing in a study of Ad26.COV2.S vaccination and SARS-CoV-2 variants (dated by TCRdb to the early 2020s). A note on the overall study: Vaccine-arm donors came from COV1001, a multicentre, randomized, double-blind, placebo-controlled phase I-IIa trial of Ad26.COV2.S in healthy adults. Ad26.COV2.S was administered intramuscularly at 5 x 10^10 or 1 x 10^11 viral particles, either as a single shot or as two shots given 56 days apart. The specificity and breadth of SARS-CoV-2-reactive T cell receptors after Ad26.COV2.S vaccination were assessed by TCRbeta repertoire sequencing. Trial participants were randomized into five groups of five, in which low-dose or high-dose Ad26.COV2.S was given once or twice, or placebo was given on both occasions. Blinding of investigators to trial group allocation was maintained during experiments and outcome assessment. A total of roughly 32 samples were included in the TCR-sequenced set, comprising around 19 Ad26.COV2.S vaccine recipients, 5 placebo recipients and 8 SARS-CoV-2 convalescent individuals. The paper's findings and limits, for the study overall: Vaccine and placebo recipients had similar non-spike TCR breadth, a finding consistent with the vaccine containing only spike. The authors noted that the TCR breadth and depth analyses may have underestimated total T cell responses. After vaccination, spike-specific CD8+ and CD4+ T cell responses were reported to show substantial breadth. The study was not powered for comparison of responses between vaccine doses or regimens. Spike-specific TCR breadth was higher in Ad26.COV2.S recipients than in placebo recipients (P = 0.0014).

According to the study, the label for this sample's treatment or condition signals: around 19 received Ad26.COV2.S at low or high dose, single or two shots; several received placebo; per-sample allocation not given. Repertoires of vaccine and placebo recipients were sequenced from samples collected on day 63 after the first injection. Between 29 July and 7 August 2020, Cohort 1b enrolled about two dozen adults aged 18-55 years at one site in Boston, USA. Ad26.COV2.S was a replication-incompetent adenovirus type 26 vector that expressed a prefusion-stabilized SARS-CoV-2 spike protein derived from the original Wuhan strain. This clone was observed a single time. Its recognized antigen is unknown. No much larger clonotype is one base removed from it; base qualities were not supplied. The immunoSEQ Assay was used to sequence TCRbeta CDR3 regions. After extraction, genomic DNA underwent amplification by bias-controlled multiplex PCR, followed by high-throughput sequencing. The source study handled its data this way. Collapsing and filtering of sequences were performed to quantify the absolute abundance of each unique TCRbeta CDR3 region. T cell fraction was estimated by normalization of TCRbeta template counts to usable DNA, with usable DNA being measured through amplification of reference genes present in all nucleated cells. Repertoire TCRs were annotated as SARS-CoV-2-specific by exact matching of V gene, CDR3 amino acid sequence and J gene to a known reactive TCR set. The reference SARS-CoV-2 TCR set was derived from MIRA and filtered for enrichment in COVID-19-positive ImmuneCODE repertoires, a step that removed public or cross-reactive TCRs. Using the MIRA antigens, annotated TCRs were further analysed by specific ORF or by position within an ORF. Breadth was defined as annotated unique rearrangements over total unique productive rearrangements; depth was the summed frequency of those rearrangements. Two-sided Wilcoxon rank-sum tests were applied when comparing TCR breadth between groups. This is the immuneACCESS table as TCRdb keeps it, with only in-frame sequences that have V and J called. A part of the clones is gone; compared with another copy, unresolved V genes explain less than half, and the rest is unexplained. The D gene and trimming were derived from the DNA, and the V and J assignments and clone size from that table. The sample table holds 300,000 to 350,000 clones, of which 85% to 90% were seen once. The ten largest make up over 5% of the sample.

V lost 6 bases and J lost 6 bases; the stretch between them is 10 bases long. From its cysteine to its phenylalanine, the CDR3 spans 12 amino acids. Kept here is only the CDR3 DNA, which spans 36 bases and is read in frame from base 1. The sample here was peripheral blood, taken in a trial of Ad26.COV2.S vaccine versus placebo. The receptor's source is a person aged 18-60 years who received the Ad26.COV2.S COVID-19 vaccine or a placebo. The rearrangement joined TRBV12-3 or TRBV12-4 to TRBJ2-3, with TRBD1 tentatively as D gene (6 bases match). CDR3 region: CASSLTGDTQYF. DNA sequence: TGTGCCAGCAGCCTGACAGGCGATACGCAGTATTTT.